This entry describes one T cell receptor beta chain. The data were obtained in a study of cytomegalovirus exposure and HLA in healthy donors. In the PCR, 60 Vbeta and 13 Jbeta primers were used. The table came from immunoSEQ multiplex PCR; TCRdb's copy has only in-frame clones and leaves some out. Of about 170,000 clones listed, approximately 81% were seen once; the top ten hold about 2.4%. CDR3 length: 15 residues. Germline V gene lookup returns CDR1 SGHRS and CDR2 YFSETQ. Trimming took off 3 bases at V and 2 bases at J, with 12 bases between the two ends. The J gene is TRBJ1-3, the V gene TRBV5-1; tentative D call: TRBD1 (5 bases). The specimen was PBMCs. The clonotype comes from a male donor in good health and CMV-seronegative. CDR3 nucleotide sequence: TGCGCCAGCAGCTCCCAGGGTGGACCTGGAAACACCATATATTTT. Its protein product is CASSSQGGPGNTIYF.